One sample yielded the 3 T cell receptor beta chains listed below, sequenced in a study of identifying expanded T cells in peripheral blood. Here immunoSEQ multiplex PCR was the method, and the copy in TCRdb shows in-frame clones only, minus some. Here the sample spans 80,000 to 90,000 clones, 70% to 90% being singletons. The sample taken for sequencing was blood. The source is a person aged 18 to 70 in good health.

The chain joins TRBV9 to TRBJ2-7; 12 bases fit TRBD1. The V segment lost 3 bases and the J segment 4 bases; nucleotides outside the gene matches: 5. Germline V gene sequence: CDR1 SGDLS, CDR2 YYNGEE. The CDR3 has 15 residues. CDR3 DNA sequence: TGTGCCAGCAGCGCGGGACAGGGGGCTAGGTACGAGCAGTACTTC. It yields the protein CASSAGQGARYEQYF.

This clone was seen just once. The chain links TRBV19 to TRBJ1-2; D is uncertain. With 2 bases removed from V and 6 bases from J, the gap between germline ends came to 10 bases. Per germline, CDR1 LNHDA and CDR2 SQIVND (reference sequence). The CDR3 contains 13 residues. The CDR3 DNA reads as TGTGCCAGTAGTATAAAGTCCATCCATGGCTACACCTTC. Protein product: CASSIKSIHGYTF.

This sequence joins TRBV10-2 and TRBJ1-1; D is unclear. Between the trimmed V and J ends, which lost 5 bases and 3 bases, there was a span of 10 bases. This CDR3 region has 13 residues. The germline gives CDR1 WSHSY, CDR2 SAAADI. CDR3 region: CASSPLGDTEAFF. The CDR3 nucleotides read TGCGCCAGCAGTCCCCTTGGGGACACTGAAGCTTTCTTT.